The 25 T cell receptor beta chains below all came from one sample that was sequenced in a study of blood T cells in healthy people across ages. A second PCR of roughly 7 to 11 cycles used a sample-barcoded 5' primer and a J-beta primer mix. TCRdb reanalysed the 5' RACE reads using MiXCR and keeps one entry per CDR3 protein. This sample yields about 1.8 million distinct CDR3 sequences, of which roughly 50% are seen a single time; less than 2.5% belongs to the top ten. The material sequenced was blood. Every receptor here comes from a woman in her forties in good health.

This clonotype was picked up a small number of times. The V gene is TRBV6-1, the J gene TRBJ2-5; 7 positions agree with TRBD1. The CDR3 has 17 amino acids. The germline gives CDR1 MNHNS, CDR2 SASEGT. The junction had 18 bases not matched to a gene; V was cut back by 6 bases and J by 5 bases. The CDR3 DNA reads as TGTGCCAGCAGCGTTCCTCCGGGACAGCCCCGCGGGGAGACCCAGTACTTC. It codes for CASSVPPGQPRGETQYF.

CDR3 nucleotides: TGCGCCAGCAGCTATGATCGGGGGCGCCTTGGAGGGGCGCAGTATTTT. The encoded protein is CASSYDRGRLGGAQYF. V gene TRBV5-1 combines with J gene TRBJ2-3, with D tentatively TRBD1 or TRBD2 (6 bases each). The ends were cut back, 3 bases at V and 10 bases at J, with 24 bases in the middle. Germline V gene data show CDR1 as SGHRS and CDR2 as YFSETQ. The CDR3 is 16 amino acids.

This clonotype was seen more than once but under ten times. This chain connects TRBV5-1 to TRBJ2-7; the D gene is possibly TRBD1 (5 bases). Germline V lookup: CDR1 SGHRS, CDR2 YFSETQ. This CDR3 comprises 14 residues. The V end lost 4 bases, the J end lost 4 bases, and 15 bases lay between the germline ends. The CDR3 nucleotides are TGCGCCAGCAGCAATTCCCAGGGTGGTTACGAGCAGTACTTC. It encodes CASSNSQGGYEQYF. Based on the CDR3 plus reference TRBV5-1 and TRBJ2-7, the full variable domain is KAGVTQTPRYLIKTRGQQVTLSCSPISGHRSVSWYQQTPGQGLQFLFEYFSETQRNKGNFPGRFSGRQFSNSRSEMNVSTLELGDSALYLCASSNSQGGYEQYFGPGTRLTVT.

The V call is TRBV11-2, the J call TRBJ2-7; possible D gene TRBD2, 6 bases. Germline-derived CDR1 and CDR2 are SGHAT and FQNNGV. The length of the CDR3 is 14 residues. The V and J ends lost 2 bases and 3 bases respectively, with 11 bases between them. The CDR3 spells CASSLMDYDYEQYF. The CDR3 nucleotides are TGTGCCAGCAGCTTAATGGACTATGACTACGAGCAGTACTTC. Drawing the rest from reference TRBV11-2 and TRBJ2-7, the complete variable domain is EAGVAQSPRYKIIEKRQSVAFWCNPISGHATLYWYQQILGQGPKLLIQFQNNGVVDDSQLPKDRFSAERLKGVDSTLKIQPAKLEDSAVYLCASSLMDYDYEQYFGPGTRLTVT.

V and J are TRBV20-1 and TRBJ2-7, with D uncertain. The better agreement between TRBJ2-5 and the DNA end casts doubt on the J call. The CDR3 extends over 14 amino acids. The germline V gene has CDR1 DFQATT and CDR2 SNEGSKA (reference sequence). The CDR3 DNA is TGCAGTGCTGGAGTGAACCTTGGGTGGGAGACCCAGTACTTC. Residues: CSAGVNLGWETQYF.

The chain recombines TRBV28 with TRBJ2-7; the D gene could be TRBD1 or TRBD2 (5 bases each). The germline V and J ends were trimmed by 7 bases and 1 base, with 11 bases remaining between them. Looked up from germline, CDR1 is MDHEN and CDR2 is SYDVKM. The CDR3 spans 13 residues. In DNA form, the CDR3 reads TGTGCCAGCACCGGGGACGGATCCTACGAGCAGTACTTC. Its translation: CASTGDGSYEQYF.

This clonotype was seen once. The CDR3 bases are TGTGCCAGCAGCAAAGAGGGGGGCAGGGCAGATACGCAGTATTTT. Protein sequence: CASSKEGGRADTQYF. The V call is TRBV21-1, the J call TRBJ2-3; the table gives TRBD1 as D, unverified against the DNA. TRBV21-1 is deemed a pseudogene. The CDR3 consists of 15 residues.

The chain has TRBV20-1 and TRBJ1-5, with D uncertain. The CDR3 extends over 14 amino acids. V shed 6 bases and J shed 0 bases, with 12 bases lying between them. In germline, CDR1 is DFQATT, CDR2 SNEGSKA (reference sequence). The CDR3 nucleotides are TGCAGTGCCCACCGGGGATATAGCAATCAGCCCCAGCATTTT. Residues: CSAHRGYSNQPQHF.

This chain uses TRBV11-2 with TRBJ2-1, with 8 bases identical to TRBD2. This CDR3 is 15 amino acids long. J lost 10 bases, V lost 4 bases, and 12 bases had no gene match. Germline-derived CDR1 and CDR2 are SGHAT and FQNNGV. DNA of the CDR3: TGTGCCAGCAGCTCGCGGGGGGTCGTTTCGGAGGAGCAGTTCTTC. This codes for CASSSRGVVSEEQFF.

The rearrangement joins TRBV9 to TRBJ2-5; 7 nucleotides line up with TRBD1. The CDR3 has 16 residues. The V and J ends lost 3 bases and 0 bases, in that order; junction bases with no gene match: 8. Germline-derived CDR1 and CDR2 are SGDLS and YYNGEE. The CDR3 DNA follows: TGTGCCAGCAGCGAGGCCGGGACAGAGTACCAAGAGACCCAGTACTTC. Residues: CASSEAGTEYQETQYF.

This sequence joins TRBV20-1 and TRBJ2-5; TRBD2 agrees at 10 bases. The CDR3 is 15 amino acids. From germline, CDR1 is DFQATT and CDR2 SNEGSKA (reference sequence). The V segment lost 3 bases and the J segment 5 bases; nucleotides outside the gene matches: 9. The CDR3 spells CSASSGGAESETQYF. The CDR3 DNA follows: TGCAGTGCTAGCAGCGGGGGGGCCGAGTCGGAGACCCAGTACTTC.

This clonotype was counted a single time. This CDR3 is CASSLGTGSQSIQYF. In DNA, the CDR3 is TGTGCCAGCAGCCTCGGGACCGGGAGTCAAAGCATTCAGTACTTC. V gene TRBV6-5 combines with J gene TRBJ2-4; TRBD2 might be the D (6 bases). V was pared by 6 bases and J by 9 bases, with 21 bases between. CDR1 MNHEY and CDR2 SVGAGI come from the germline V gene. The CDR3 runs to 15 residues.

The chain recombines TRBV20-1 with TRBJ2-1; 9 bases are shared with TRBD2. Looked up from germline, CDR1 is DFQATT and CDR2 is SNEGSKA (reference sequence). This CDR3 is 18 amino acids long. Losses at the gene ends were 0 bases for V and 8 bases for J; bases not matched to a gene: 17. The CDR3 spells CSAREFAGSSGNSDEQFF. As DNA, the CDR3 is TGCAGTGCTAGAGAGTTCGCGGGGTCTAGCGGGAATTCGGATGAGCAGTTCTTC.

This clonotype was found many times. V usage is TRBV7-2 and J usage is TRBJ2-4; maybe TRBD2 (5 bases). Between the trimmed V and J ends, which lost 5 bases and 3 bases, there was a span of 14 bases. The CDR3 contains 15 residues. CDR1 is SGHTA and CDR2 is FQGNSA in the germline V gene. The CDR3 protein is CASSPPGVVKNIQYF. CDR3 DNA sequence: TGTGCCAGCAGCCCACCCGGGGTGGTCAAAAACATTCAGTACTTC.

This clonotype was counted between two and nine times. The chain joins TRBV20-1 to TRBJ2-5; 9 bases align to TRBD2. From germline, CDR1 is DFQATT and CDR2 SNEGSKA (reference sequence). Trimming took 4 bases from V and 0 from J; bases not matched to a gene: 3. This CDR3 is built from 14 residues. The CDR3 DNA is TGCAGTGCTACCCCTAGCGGGGACCAAGAGACCCAGTACTTC. This encodes CSATPSGDQETQYF.

This chain links TRBV18 with TRBJ2-5; D uncertain. Deletions cut 5 bases from V and 2 bases from J, with 9 bases between. This CDR3 spans 13 amino acids. Germline assignment: CDR1 KGHSH and CDR2 LQKENI. The CDR3 DNA reads as TGTGCCAGCTCAGTTCAGGAACAAGAGACCCAGTACTTC. Protein: CASSVQEQETQYF.

The chain has TRBV16 and TRBJ2-4; D may be TRBD2 (6 bases). The J call is in doubt because the DNA end fits TRBJ2-7 better. Germline lookup yields CDR1 KGHSY and CDR2 FQNENV. The CDR3 totals 14 residues. The CDR3 nucleotides read TGTGCCAGCAGCTCGGGACTCAACCTATACGAGCAGTACTTC. It translates to CASSSGLNLYEQYF.

The chain is built from TRBV7-2 and TRBJ2-3; TRBD2 might be the D (6 bases). The V end was cut by 4 bases, the J end by 2 bases, with 13 bases between. The CDR3 contains 15 residues. The germline V gene has CDR1 SGHTA and CDR2 FQGNSA. CDR3 in DNA: TGTGCCAGCAGCTGTCGACTAGGGGACACAGATACGCAGTATTTT. As protein: CASSCRLGDTDTQYF.

The gene calls are TRBV5-1 and TRBJ2-1; D is unclear. There are 9 residues in the CDR3. Trimming left V 7 bases short and J 7 bases short, with 3 bases between. Germline CDR1 SGHRS, CDR2 YFSETQ. CDR3 in amino acids: CASLNEQFF. The CDR3 DNA is TGCGCCAGCCTAAATGAGCAGTTCTTC.

In the case of this clonotype: It is unclear where the CDR3 begins or ends on the DNA, so no DNA is shown, and the CDR3 is as TCRdb lists it. The J gene is TRBJ2-7, the V gene TRBV28; TRBD1 is taken as the D call from the table, unchecked against the DNA. Termini included, the CDR3 measures 15 amino acids. The germline V gene encodes CDR1 MDHEN and CDR2 SYDVKM. The chain's CDR3 is CASSFGPGVSYEQYF.

The rearrangement joins TRBV6-5 to TRBJ1-2, with D tentatively TRBD1 (5 bases). The germline CDR1 and CDR2 sequences are MNHEY and SVGAGI. V lost 7 bases and J lost 8, with 17 bases in between. The CDR3 covers 13 residues. The CDR3 reads CASTNRGAGGYTF. Written as DNA, the CDR3 is TGTGCCAGCACAAACAGAGGGGCCGGGGGCTACACCTTC.

This sequence joins TRBV6-2 or TRBV6-3 and TRBJ1-2; D ambiguous. Germline V gives CDR1 MNHEY, CDR2 SVGEGT. CDR3 length: 12 residues. V was cut by 5 bases and J by 5 bases, with 9 bases left in between. CDR3 coding DNA: TGTGCCAGCAGTGCCGGGTGGTATGGCTACACCTTC. Its translation is CASSAGWYGYTF.

The genes are TRBV4-3 and TRBJ2-3, with D possibly being TRBD1 or TRBD2 (5 bases each). Germline CDR1 and CDR2: LGHNA and YSLEER. This CDR3 has 15 amino acids. Trimming removed 0 bases at V and 9 bases at J, with 16 bases between. The CDR3 nucleotides are TGCGCCAGCAGCCAAGAAACGCCCTGGGGACGAACGCAGTATTTT. This encodes CASSQETPWGRTQYF.

This clonotype showed up just once. CDR3 in amino acids: CAISEGQASTDTQYF. CDR3 DNA sequence: TGTGCCATCAGTGAAGGACAGGCTAGCACAGATACGCAGTATTTT. The chain carries TRBV10-3 and TRBJ2-3; 7 bases match TRBD1. The junction had 3 bases not matched to a gene; V was cut back by 3 bases and J by 0 bases. This CDR3 spans 15 amino acids. The germline gives CDR1 ENHRY, CDR2 SYGVKD.

CDR3 sequence (DNA): TGCGCCAGCAGCTTGTCTCCAGGGGGGAACCAGCCCCAGCATTTT. Protein sequence: CASSLSPGGNQPQHF. The V and J genes are TRBV5-1 and TRBJ1-5; 7 bases fit TRBD1. Germline V gene data show CDR1 as SGHRS and CDR2 as YFSETQ. V gave up 1 base and J gave up 7 bases; unmatched junction bases: 8. CDR3 size: 15 residues.